This TCR beta chain was sequenced for a study of cytomegalovirus exposure and HLA in healthy donors (dated by TCRdb to 2016 to 2017). In the study overall: According to an earlier analysis of 587 of the donors, about 170 million T cells yielded 120 million or so unique TCR beta sequences and about 280 Gb of sequence data. To study patterns of TCR occurrence, a later analysis re-analyzed previously published TCR beta repertoires from just over 650 donors and added high-resolution HLA genotyping. Every discovery cohort repertoire had been produced on one sequencing platform. Class I and class II HLA loci were covered by the typing at four-digit resolution. In a later genetic analysis, genome-wide SNP genotypes for about 55% of the roughly 670 donors were used, and that subset was treated as a discovery cohort. The number of typed donors differed by locus: about 620-640 for A, B, C, DRB1 and DQB1; 500 to 550 for DQA1; 606 for DPA1; and 400 to 480 for DPB1. An earlier analysis of approximately 640 of the donors applied high-throughput TCR beta sequencing to assess whether each TCR beta V gene segment acted as functional or pseudogenic. Alongside the repertoire data, information on donor age, sex, ethnicity and CMV serostatus was compiled. The study used immunosequencing to profile the T cell repertoires of around 600 subjects and linked those repertoires to cytomegalovirus serostatus. Among the roughly 380 genotyped donors, 81% belonged to the genetic ancestry cluster associated with self-reported Caucasian donors. Rather than using new phenotypic data, the later analysis identified candidate immune exposures from TCR beta sequences and from how often those sequences occurred across donors. An early release that covered 500 to 800 HLA-typed donors contained 250 to 350 gigabases of sequencing data and 85 million to 100 million unique TCR sequences. Among 300 to 500 genotyped donors of the cohort, an average of approximately 220,000 unique TCR beta nucleotide sequences was sequenced per donor, of which roughly 17% were non-productive. Besides the first cohort of roughly 640 subjects, a separate validation cohort made up of 90 to 150 different subjects was used. The study was designed to test whether signatures of past pathogen exposure could be identified by cataloging public T cell receptors. Five DR-DQ haplotypes were handled as single units for association and clustering because linkage in the cohort was strong. To predict cytomegalovirus infection status, the study brought together high-throughput TCR immunosequencing, statistical association of individual TCRs with disease status, and machine learning.

The cohort was made up of roughly 670 healthy bone marrow donors. At the time of sampling, every cohort member was nominally healthy, though immune exposures that went unrecorded were likely present. The donor tested CMV seronegative, placing the donor among the 350 to 400 seronegative members of the cohort. A peripheral blood sample was provided by each donor, and peripheral blood mononuclear cells were used for TCR beta sequencing. The Qiagen DNeasy Blood Extraction Kit was used to extract genomic DNA from the blood cell samples. Library preparation employed the immunoSEQ multiplex PCR assay. The multiplex PCR relied on a mix of 60 forward primers for TCR Vbeta segments and 13 reverse primers for TCR Jbeta segments. The CDR3 region of rearranged TCR beta genes was amplified from genomic DNA with a multiplex PCR assay. The amplified TCR beta libraries were sequenced on the Illumina HiSeq System as 87-base-pair reads. As for the original processing: Across the 500 to 750 repertoires, a later analysis counted 75 million to 90 million unique TCR beta chains, roughly 11 million of which were shared by at least two donors. Raw reads were error-corrected and collapsed into unique sequences by a nearest-neighbor algorithm in which closely related sequences were merged to remove PCR and sequencing errors. V, D and J gene segments were assigned by aligning CDR3 sequences to IMGT reference sequences. For a sequence to be retained, at least a six-nucleotide match to both a V gene segment and a J gene segment was required. A rearrangement was called productive if the CDR3 had no stop codons and remained in frame with V and J, and every other rearrangement was called non-productive. CDR3 was defined according to IMGT convention as the region running from the second conserved V-encoded cysteine to the conserved J-encoded phenylalanine. In an earlier analysis of around 540 of the donors, sequences lacking an unambiguous match to a single V gene segment were excluded. In an earlier analysis of approximately 590 of the donors, V segments were called functional above 56.7% productive rearrangements and were called segregating when the between-donor standard deviation exceeded 5%. A statistical classification framework was built to diagnose cytomegalovirus status from the catalog of TCR beta chain sequences. In a later analysis, TCR nucleotide sequences were compared against IMGT/GENE-DB human TR gene sequences so that V and J genes could be assigned. A later analysis assigned CDR3 sequences and most-parsimonious VDJ recombination scenarios with the TCRdist pipeline. In a later analysis, each TCR beta chain was defined by its CDR3 amino acid sequence together with its V-gene family, and reads without a unique V-gene family were excluded. To address suspected cross-contamination and a sequencing artifact, a later analysis removed several hundred highly shared, low-generation-probability nucleotide sequences. For each public chain, a later analysis derived a clonal expansion index from normalized ranks of inferred template counts within each repertoire. In a later analysis, generation probabilities were computed with a VDJ recombination model fitted to out-of-frame rearrangements, and the resulting probabilities were checked against IGoR. Hypergeometric tests were used in a later analysis to score TCR-TCR, TCR-HLA and TCR-CMV co-occurrence, with a repertoire-size bias correction applied to the TCR pairs. In a later analysis, false discovery rates were estimated by permuting HLA or CMV assignments 20 times. In a later analysis, co-occurring TCRs were grouped with DBSCAN, and TCRdist sequence similarity was added when clustering was performed within HLA-allele-positive subsets. Repertoires with fewer than 30,000 or more than 120,000 public chains, plus five repertoires with anomalous nucleotide sharing, were excluded from co-occurrence clustering. The clones in this table, taken by TCRdb from immuneACCESS, are in-frame only. Not every clone is retained; where verified, under half of the shortfall comes from an unresolved V gene, and the cause of the rest is unknown. The DNA was the basis for D and trimming; V, J and clone size are from that table. Recorded for this sample are roughly 200,000 clones; roughly three quarters of them occurred a single time. The ten largest clones represent 1.5% to 2% of the sample.

V is clipped by 3 bases and J by 5 bases, and the sequence between their germline boundaries is 20 bases long. Per the germline V gene, MDHEN is the CDR1 and SYDVKM is the CDR2. The CDR3 goes from the cysteine to the phenylalanine over 17 residues. Only the CDR3 portion is preserved as DNA: 51 bases, with reading frame beginning at the first base. A remark on this clone: What this receptor recognizes is not known. No qualities accompany the bases; no much larger clone lies one base away.

The study at large found these results: The presence/absence analyses assumed that sequencing depth was roughly uniform across donors, and that assumption may not be true. A few of the identified cytomegalovirus-associated TCR beta chains were confirmed in vitro to be specific for cytomegalovirus antigens. According to a later analysis, parvovirus B19, influenza, CMV and Epstein-Barr virus appeared linked to several top co-occurrence clusters. In a later analysis, HLA-associated TCR beta chains were found to be more clonally expanded and to have lower generation probabilities than equally common non-associated chains. V-gene and J-gene trimming of TCR beta chains was associated with a missense DCLRE1C variant in a later genetic analysis, and the association was replicated in an independent cohort. Some IMGT-functional V segments, including TRBV6-2 and TRBV6-3, could not be told apart with the 87-base-pair reads, so those segments were excluded. In a later genetic analysis, fewer N-insertions in productive TCRs were reported among donors in an Asian-associated ancestry cluster than the roughly 700-donor mean. Correlated functional status among segregating V segments might be attributable to linkage disequilibrium, but an unknown experimental factor could not be ruled out. Because counts were too low, roughly 16 rarely observed V segments, including chromosome 9 orphons, were left out of the earlier analysis of a few hundred of the donors. In the study, 150 to 200 TCR beta chains were listed as associated with cytomegalovirus. The classifier was reported to diagnose cytomegalovirus status with high specificity and sensitivity in both the original and validation cohorts. A further reported finding was that TCR beta sequences accurately predicted the HLA-A and HLA-B alleles for most subjects in the first cohort. The authors suggested that the approach could potentially be extended to other disease states and immunological phenotypes. When HLA alleles, especially DR and DQ, strongly co-occurred, TCR associations were difficult to assign to individual alleles. A group of highly shared sequence variants was considered likely to be a technical artifact of the sequencing pipeline. Because some donors lacked HLA typing at each locus, the association tests relied only on the typed subset. Most TCR sequences were observed very rarely across donors, whereas some public TCRs were present in many individuals. In a later analysis, TCR association rates were found to vary across HLA loci, with the most associated TCRs seen for DRB1 alleles and the fewest for HLA-C alleles. At a false discovery rate of 0.05, a later analysis linked fewer than 20,000 TCR beta sequences to specific HLA alleles. Immune exposure information for the cohort was limited to CMV serostatus. An earlier analysis of approximately 540 of the donors showed that most TCR beta V segments appeared in productive rearrangements either about 90% or about 30% of the time, which broadly matched IMGT annotations. According to a later analysis, most CMV-associated TCR beta chains appeared to be HLA-restricted, and the HLA associations seemed to be driven largely by CMV exposure. In this cohort, only TCR beta chains were sequenced, and detectable features were limited by the absence of alpha or paired-chain data.

Sequencing was done on a sample of PBMCs. The chain uses TRBV28 and TRBJ1-5; the D gene is unclear. This clonotype was sampled from a man between 45 and 60 years old in good health and CMV-seronegative. DNA sequence: TGTGCCAGCAGTTTGTACCCGAGGAGGATTAGGCATCAGCCCCAGCATTTT. Its amino acids are CASSLYPRRIRHQPQHF.